This T cell receptor beta chain is from a study of shared clonotypes between healthy human individuals. Naive CD8 isolation took CD45RO-negative cells positively selected for CCR7 and excluded terminally differentiated effector memory CD45RA+ cells. Healthy and HIV-negative, the adult donors had no recent acute infections or vaccinations. As for this clone: Its matching antigen is unknown.

A deep-level run was used for the assay. Original data processing: In the immunoSEQ data, sequences were junction-only and lacked quality scores, so filtering differed. TCRdb's table, derived via immunoSEQ multiplex PCR, lists solely in-frame clones and lacks some. The V and J calls and clone size are taken from that table; D and trimming were inferred from the DNA. The sample yields about 820,000 clones, 92% seen once. Study-level points and caveats: Naive CD4 clonotypes were shared across a handful of donors at roughly 5.3%.

CDR3 size: 15 residues. V lost 4 bases and J lost 3, with 17 bases in between. Germline V gives CDR1 SGHDT, CDR2 YYEEEE. The sample was naive CD8+ T cells sorted from blood. This chain joins TRBV5-6 and TRBJ2-7, with D perhaps matching TRBD2 (6 bases). The receptor's source is a man aged 30-40 years in good health. The CDR3 protein is CASSGTGTGGYEQYF. The DNA for the CDR3 is TGTGCCAGCAGCGGCACCGGGACTGGAGGCTACGAGCAGTACTTC.